These T cell receptor beta chains were read from a single sample in a study of blood T cell repertoires in COVID-19. Produced via immunoSEQ multiplex PCR; TCRdb's table is partial and in-frame only. The sample holds approximately 190,000 clones, under 85% seen once. Material for sequencing was peripheral blood. The receptor set was obtained from a woman in her thirties or forties with acute or convalescent COVID-19. Each CDR3 is given with its conserved first and last residue. The order of the fields is J gene, clone size, V gene, D gene, CDR3 DNA, CDR3 protein. D genes are given only for firm matches. Size is stated for part of the rows, as once, few or many counts, or as a class when the clone is expanded.

j_gene: TRBJ2-7
abundance: NA
v_gene: TRBV18
d_gene: NA
CDR3nt: TGTGCCAGCTCACCCGGTCAGGGAAGCTCCTACGAGCAGTACTTC
CDR3aa: CASSPGQGSSYEQYF

j_gene: TRBJ2-5
abundance: NA
v_gene: TRBV11-2
d_gene: NA
CDR3nt: TGTGCCAGCAGCTTCCTGGCGGAATCCCAAGAGACCCAGTACTTC
CDR3aa: CASSFLAESQETQYF

j_gene: TRBJ2-7
abundance: few
v_gene: TRBV7-9
d_gene: NA
CDR3nt: TGTGCCAGCAGCCATAGCGTATCCGCCTACGAGCAGTACTTC
CDR3aa: CASSHSVSAYEQYF

j_gene: TRBJ2-7
abundance: NA
v_gene: TRBV7-8
d_gene: NA
CDR3nt: TGTGCCAGCAGCGCCAGGACAATTAGCGAGCAGTACTTC
CDR3aa: CASSARTISEQYF

j_gene: TRBJ1-1
abundance: NA
v_gene: TRBV5-6
d_gene: NA
CDR3nt: TGTGCCAGCCGCCTGACTAACACTGAAGCTTTCTTT
CDR3aa: CASRLTNTEAFF

j_gene: TRBJ2-2
abundance: NA
v_gene: TRBV24-1
d_gene: TRBD1
CDR3nt: TGTGCCAGTTCAAGTCCGGGACAGGGAATCGAGGAGCTGTTTTTT
CDR3aa: CASSSPGQGIEELFF

j_gene: TRBJ1-4
abundance: NA
v_gene: TRBV5-1
d_gene: TRBD1
CDR3nt: TGCGCCAGCAGCTTGTCGACAGGGGCCGAGGAAAAACTGTTTTTT
CDR3aa: CASSLSTGAEEKLFF

j_gene: TRBJ2-7
abundance: NA
v_gene: TRBV28
d_gene: NA
CDR3nt: TGTGCCAGCGATGGAGGGATTATGGAGCAGTACTTC
CDR3aa: CASDGGIMEQYF

j_gene: TRBJ1-1
abundance: few
v_gene: TRBV27
d_gene: TRBD1
CDR3nt: TGTGCCAGCAGTTCCCGGGGGCAGGGGGTATTTAACACTGAAGCTTTCTTT
CDR3aa: CASSSRGQGVFNTEAFF

j_gene: TRBJ2-5
abundance: NA
v_gene: TRBV5-1
d_gene: NA
CDR3nt: TGCGCCAGCAGCCTCCAAGAGACCCAGTACTTC
CDR3aa: CASSLQETQYF

j_gene: TRBJ1-1
abundance: NA
v_gene: TRBV5-6
d_gene: TRBD1
CDR3nt: TGTGCCAGCAGCTTATTACAGGGGGATAAAGCTTTCTTT
CDR3aa: CASSLLQGDKAFF

j_gene: TRBJ2-1
abundance: NA
v_gene: TRBV9
d_gene: TRBD2
CDR3nt: TGTGCCAGCAGCGTAGTGCGGGGGGTCCCTTCTGAGCAGTTCTTC
CDR3aa: CASSVVRGVPSEQFF

j_gene: TRBJ2-7
abundance: NA
v_gene: TRBV18
d_gene: TRBD1
CDR3nt: TGTGCCAGCTCACCATCTGACAGGGCTGAGCAGTACTTC
CDR3aa: CASSPSDRAEQYF

j_gene: TRBJ2-7
abundance: NA
v_gene: TRBV27
d_gene: TRBD1
CDR3nt: TGTGCCAGCAGATACTCGGGACAGGGTCTGTACGAGCAGTACTTC
CDR3aa: CASRYSGQGLYEQYF

j_gene: TRBJ1-2
abundance: NA
v_gene: TRBV30
d_gene: NA
CDR3nt: TGTGCCTGGAGTGTAATAGCCTCGACTAACTATGGCTACACCTTC
CDR3aa: CAWSVIASTNYGYTF

j_gene: TRBJ2-3
abundance: NA
v_gene: TRBV29-1
d_gene: TRBD2
CDR3nt: TGCAGCAGTTCAGCGGGAGTAGCCGGCACAGATACGCAGTATTTT
CDR3aa: CSSSAGVAGTDTQYF

j_gene: TRBJ1-1
abundance: NA
v_gene: TRBV3-1/TRBV3-2
d_gene: NA
CDR3nt: TGTGCCAGCAGCCTTTTTCAGGGAACTGAAGCTTTCTTT
CDR3aa: CASSLFQGTEAFF

j_gene: TRBJ1-2
abundance: NA
v_gene: TRBV11-2
d_gene: NA
CDR3nt: TGTGCCAGCAGCCACTACGAATATGGCTACACCTTC
CDR3aa: CASSHYEYGYTF

j_gene: TRBJ2-4
abundance: NA
v_gene: TRBV14
d_gene: NA
CDR3nt: TGTGCCAGCAGCCAAGATCGGGGGGCGGCCAAAAACATTCAGTACTTC
CDR3aa: CASSQDRGAAKNIQYF

j_gene: TRBJ1-4
abundance: NA
v_gene: TRBV28
d_gene: NA
CDR3nt: TGTGCCAGCAGTGTAAAAAATCTCGGGGATAAACGGCGTGAAAAACTGTTTTTT
CDR3aa: CASSVKNLGDKRREKLFF

j_gene: TRBJ2-1
abundance: NA
v_gene: TRBV5-1
d_gene: TRBD2
CDR3nt: TGCGCCAGCAGCTTGTCGGCTAGCGGGGGGCGAGGTAGCAATGAGCAGTTCTTC
CDR3aa: CASSLSASGGRGSNEQFF

j_gene: TRBJ2-2
abundance: NA
v_gene: TRBV11-2
d_gene: TRBD1
CDR3nt: TGTGCCAGCAGCTGGCCCGGGACAGCAAACACCGGGGAGCTGTTTTTT
CDR3aa: CASSWPGTANTGELFF

j_gene: TRBJ1-2
abundance: NA
v_gene: TRBV7-9
d_gene: NA
CDR3nt: TGTGCCAGCAGCTCCGGGGAGGGCTACACCTTC
CDR3aa: CASSSGEGYTF

j_gene: TRBJ1-1
abundance: NA
v_gene: TRBV7-9
d_gene: NA
CDR3nt: TGTGCCAGCAGCTTAGCGTGGGGCGGGATGAACACTGAAGCTTTCTTT
CDR3aa: CASSLAWGGMNTEAFF

j_gene: TRBJ1-2
abundance: NA
v_gene: TRBV7-9
d_gene: NA
CDR3nt: TGTGCCAGCAGCTTAGATCTAGAGAACTATGGCTACACCTTC
CDR3aa: CASSLDLENYGYTF

j_gene: TRBJ1-6
abundance: once
v_gene: TRBV5-1
d_gene: TRBD1
CDR3nt: TGCGCCAGCAGCCTAGGACAGGTTAATTCACCCCTCCACTTT
CDR3aa: CASSLGQVNSPLHF

j_gene: TRBJ2-1
abundance: NA
v_gene: TRBV6-2/TRBV6-3
d_gene: NA
CDR3nt: TGTGCCAGCAGTTACCCTACAGGGTCGGGGTCAGGTTCGAATGAGCAGTTCTTC
CDR3aa: CASSYPTGSGSGSNEQFF

j_gene: TRBJ1-5
abundance: NA
v_gene: TRBV19
d_gene: TRBD1
CDR3nt: TGTGCCAGTAGTATACTGGACAGGGGGCCAGGGCCCCAGCATTTT
CDR3aa: CASSILDRGPGPQHF

j_gene: TRBJ2-1
abundance: NA
v_gene: TRBV19
d_gene: NA
CDR3nt: TGTGCCAGTAGTGGCCAGGGGTCCGGCTCCTACAATGAGCAGTTCTTC
CDR3aa: CASSGQGSGSYNEQFF

j_gene: TRBJ2-3
abundance: NA
v_gene: TRBV4-1
d_gene: TRBD1
CDR3nt: TGCGCCAGCAGCCAAACCACGGACAGGATTAGCACAGATACGCAGTATTTT
CDR3aa: CASSQTTDRISTDTQYF

j_gene: TRBJ1-6
abundance: few
v_gene: TRBV7-2
d_gene: TRBD1
CDR3nt: TGTGCCAGCAGCCCACGACAGGGATGGGCCAATTCACCCCTCCACTTT
CDR3aa: CASSPRQGWANSPLHF

j_gene: TRBJ1-6
abundance: NA
v_gene: TRBV2
d_gene: TRBD1
CDR3nt: TGTGCCAGACAGGGGAAGGATTCACCCCTCCACTTT
CDR3aa: CARQGKDSPLHF

j_gene: TRBJ1-5
abundance: NA
v_gene: TRBV27
d_gene: TRBD1
CDR3nt: TGTGCCAGCAGGGTGGACAGGGCTAGCAATCAGCCCCAGCATTTT
CDR3aa: CASRVDRASNQPQHF

j_gene: TRBJ2-3
abundance: NA
v_gene: TRBV24-1
d_gene: NA
CDR3nt: TGTGCCACCAGTGACGGGGTGGGGGGGCATACAGATACGCAGTATTTT
CDR3aa: CATSDGVGGHTDTQYF